The 23 T cell receptor beta chains given below trace back to one sample, sequenced in a study of T cells in Graves' hyperthyroidism and ophthalmopathy. TCR beta CDR3 region amplification was performed from RNA transcripts. HTBI primers were employed in a first-round RT-PCR of the TCR CDR3. From the multiplex PCR reads, TCRdb called clonotypes with MiXCR, one entry per CDR3 protein. The sample consists of 250,000 or so distinct CDR3 sequences, 13% to 15% of them appearing once. The sequencing input was blood. The receptor set was obtained from a woman in her 40s with Graves' hyperthyroidism that later progressed to Graves' ophthalmopathy.

V gene TRBV12-3 or TRBV12-4 combines with J gene TRBJ2-7, with TRBD1 identical over 9 bases. With 6 bases clipped from V and 4 bases from J, the junction kept 7 bases outside the gene matches. The CDR3 is made up of 14 amino acids. CDR3 sequence reads: CASSHDRGMYEQYF. In nucleotides, the CDR3 is TGTGCCAGCAGCCATGACAGGGGGATGTACGAGCAGTACTTC.

Concerning this clonotype itself: The junction does not match germline at one end; this may be a read error. This rearrangement joins TRBV9 to TRBJ1-2, with D hard to call. Germline V gene sequence: CDR1 SGDLS, CDR2 YYNGEE. The length of the CDR3 is 14 residues. CDR3 DNA sequence: TGCGCCAGCAGCTGGAAACTGAGGGACTATGGCTACACCTTC. Amino acid sequence: CASSWKLRDYGYTF. The complete variable domain, with remaining parts taken from reference TRBV9 and TRBJ1-2, reads DSGVTQTPKHLITATGQRVTLRCSPRSGDLSVYWYQQSLDQGLQFLIQYYNGEERAKGNILERFSAQQFPDLHSELNLSSLELGDSALYFCASSWKLRDYGYTFGSGTRLTVV.

The chain combines TRBV4-2 with TRBJ2-1; 9 bases are a match to TRBD2. Germline CDR1 LGHNA, CDR2 YNFKEQ. The CDR3 has 15 residues. V shed 4 bases, J shed 4 bases, and the junction held 5 bases outside the gene matches. This chain's CDR3 is CASSLPSGTYNEQFF. As DNA, the CDR3 is TGTGCCAGCAGCCTACCTAGCGGGACATACAATGAGCAGTTCTTC.

This clonotype has ten or more counts. The rearrangement joins TRBV19 to TRBJ2-1; D is ambiguous. CDR1 is LNHDA, CDR2 SQIVND, per germline (reference sequence). Trimming pared 3 bases from V and 0 bases from J, leaving 6 bases between. The CDR3 is made up of 14 amino acids. CDR3 coding DNA: TGTGCCAGTAGTATGCTGTACTCCTACAATGAGCAGTTCTTC. It translates to CASSMLYSYNEQFF.

This clonotype was seen at least ten times. The chain uses TRBV4-1 and TRBJ2-3, with a possible D match to TRBD2 (6 bases). Trimming removed 1 base from V and 1 base from J, with 12 bases in between. The CDR3 has 16 amino acids. Germline V gene data show CDR1 as MGHRA and CDR2 as YSYEKL. For the CDR3, the DNA is TGCGCCAGCAGCCAAGCTAATGTAGCGGGCACAGATACGCAGTATTTT. Encoded protein: CASSQANVAGTDTQYF.

The chain is built from TRBV2 and TRBJ2-1; 14 positions agree with TRBD2. This CDR3 has 16 amino acids. Unmatched junction bases numbered 9, after V lost 6 bases and J lost 8 bases. Germline CDR1 and CDR2: SNHLY and FYNNEI. Written as DNA, the CDR3 is TGTGCCAGCAGAGAACCGGGACTAGCGGGAGAATATGAGCAGTTCTTC. It yields the protein CASREPGLAGEYEQFF.

This clonotype was picked up many times. V usage is TRBV28 and J usage is TRBJ2-1, with 9 bases aligning to TRBD2. J gave up 2 bases and V 4 bases, and 3 bases lay outside the gene matches. The length of the CDR3 is 15 residues. Germline V gene data show CDR1 as MDHEN and CDR2 as SYDVKM. The CDR3 nucleotides read TGTGCCAGCAGTTCTATAGCGGGAGCCTACAATGAGCAGTTCTTC. It encodes CASSSIAGAYNEQFF.

This clonotype was counted many times. This chain joins TRBV7-8 and TRBJ2-5; D is unresolved. V gave up 7 bases and J gave up 1 base, with 16 bases separating them. The CDR3 is 15 residues long. Germline V gene data show CDR1 as SGHVS and CDR2 as FQNEAQ. The CDR3 coding sequence is TGTGCCAGCACTTTAGACACATCAACCCAAGAGACCCAGTACTTC. The encoded protein is CASTLDTSTQETQYF.

The chain couples TRBV19 to TRBJ1-1; 7 bases agree with TRBD1. The CDR3 has 14 residues. Germline V lookup: CDR1 LNHDA, CDR2 SQIVND (reference sequence). V lost 3 bases, J lost 4 bases, and 5 bases stayed unmatched. This chain's CDR3 is CASSIPRGATEAFF. The CDR3 DNA is TGTGCCAGTAGTATCCCCAGGGGGGCCACTGAAGCTTTCTTT.

This clonotype was found many times. The chain uses TRBV12-3 or TRBV12-4 and TRBJ2-1; no definite D call. The V and J ends lost 2 bases and 0 bases respectively, with 26 bases between them. This CDR3 contains 21 residues. CDR3 nucleotides: TGTGCCAGCAGTTTAAATATCTGGGGTCAGGTGGCCTTGAGCTCCTACAATGAGCAGTTCTTC. Amino acids: CASSLNIWGQVALSSYNEQFF.

This clonotype was counted ten times or more. V is TRBV29-1 and J is TRBJ1-1; D call uncertain. The CDR3 contains 12 residues. Per germline, CDR1 SQVTM and CDR2 ANQGSEA. Trimming stripped 0 bases from V and 3 bases from J, with 5 bases between. In DNA form, the CDR3 reads TGCAGCGTTGAAGACGGTTACACTGAAGCTTTCTTT. It specifies CSVEDGYTEAFF. The whole variable domain, filled in from reference TRBV29-1 and TRBJ1-1, reads SAVISQKPSRDICQRGTSLTIQCQVDSQVTMMFWYRQQPGQSLTLIATANQGSEATYESGFVIDKFPISRPNLTFSTLTVSNMSPEDSSIYLCSVEDGYTEAFFGQGTRLTVV.

This clonotype was observed many times. V usage is TRBV19 and J usage is TRBJ1-1, with unresolved D. V lost 6 bases, J lost 5 bases, and 7 bases lay in between. The germline V gene encodes CDR1 LNHDA and CDR2 SQIVND (reference sequence). The CDR3 is made up of 11 amino acids. CDR3 amino acids: CASRAGTEAFF. The CDR3 bases are TGTGCCAGTAGGGCAGGTACTGAAGCTTTCTTT.

This clonotype was observed at least ten times. The genes are TRBV27 and TRBJ2-5; 10 bases match TRBD1. The CDR3 length is 16 residues. CDR1 and CDR2 (germline): MNHEY, SMNVEV (reference sequence). J lost 4 bases, V lost 4 bases, and 9 bases had no gene match. The CDR3 nucleotides read TGTGCCAGCAGTTACACTCCCGACAGGGGGCGAGAGACCCAGTACTTC. As protein: CASSYTPDRGRETQYF.

This chain joins TRBV20-1 and TRBJ2-7, with D possibly matching TRBD1 (6 bases). The CDR3 runs to 13 residues. Germline CDR1 and CDR2: DFQATT and SNEGSKA (reference sequence). Trimming left V 3 bases short and J 0 bases short, with 9 bases between. The CDR3 nucleotides read TGCAGTGCTAGGGGGGCCTCCTCCTACGAGCAGTACTTC. It codes for CSARGASSYEQYF.

This clonotype came up a few times. The V and J genes are TRBV19 and TRBJ1-5; D gene unclear. The CDR3 consists of 17 residues. Germline CDR1 is LNHDA and CDR2 is SQIVND (reference sequence). With 4 bases removed from V and 0 bases from J, the gap between germline ends came to 16 bases. The CDR3 DNA is TGTGCCAGTAGTAGACTCGGACGGAGCTTTAGCAATCAGCCCCAGCATTTT. Translating it yields CASSRLGRSFSNQPQHF.

In its sample, this clonotype was seen many times. The rearrangement uses TRBV28 and TRBJ1-1; unclear D gene. Germline-derived CDR1 and CDR2 are MDHEN and SYDVKM. The CDR3 sequence is 11 residues long. DNA of the CDR3: TGTGTCCCTAAATGGAACACTGAAGCTTTCTTT. It yields the protein CVPKWNTEAFF.

There are a few counts of this clonotype. J is TRBJ1-3 and V is TRBV4-1, with 7 bases matching TRBD1. The V and J ends lost 3 bases and 0 bases, in that order; junction bases with no gene match: 5. The germline V gene encodes CDR1 MGHRA and CDR2 YSYEKL. The CDR3 covers 16 residues. The CDR3 nucleotides read TGCGCCAGCAGCCATGGTCCAGGGGGCTCTGGAAACACCATATATTTT. Amino acid sequence: CASSHGPGGSGNTIYF.

This clonotype was counted a few times. The chain carries TRBV28 and TRBJ2-2; tentative D call: TRBD2 (6 bases). Germline V gene lookup returns CDR1 MDHEN and CDR2 SYDVKM. The CDR3 is 18 amino acids. The V and J ends lost 3 bases and 0 bases respectively, with 17 bases between them. The DNA for the CDR3 is TGTGCCAGCAGTTTTCTACTTCTAGCGCGAGCGAACACCGGGGAGCTGTTTTTT. It codes for CASSFLLLARANTGELFF.

This clonotype was counted ten times or more. V is TRBV20-1 and J is TRBJ1-6, with a weak D call TRBD1 (6 bases). Germline V lookup: CDR1 DFQATT, CDR2 SNEGSKA (reference sequence). The CDR3 has 17 residues. V lost 2 bases, J lost 5 bases, and 19 bases lay in between. In nucleotides, the CDR3 is TGCAGTGCTAGACTTTCTCGGGGGCTCGGAAATAATTCACCCCTCCACTTT. It codes for CSARLSRGLGNNSPLHF.

The rearrangement links TRBV24-1 to TRBJ1-1; TRBD1 agrees at 10 bases. The CDR3 totals 14 residues. Unmatched junction bases numbered 5, after V lost 10 bases and J lost 1 base. Germline values: CDR1 KGHDR, CDR2 SFDVKD. The chain's CDR3 is CATGGTGANTEAFF. DNA of the CDR3: TGTGCCACAGGCGGGACAGGGGCGAACACTGAAGCTTTCTTT.

The V call is TRBV4-3, the J call TRBJ2-2; 10 bases line up with TRBD1. The CDR3 loop spans 17 amino acids. The V gene's germline CDR1 is LGHNA and CDR2 YSLEER. V gave up 0 bases and J gave up 4 bases; unmatched junction bases: 5. The DNA of the CDR3 is TGCGCCAGCAGCCAAGAAGGGTGGACAGGGGGCACCGGGGAGCTGTTTTTT. Its translation: CASSQEGWTGGTGELFF.

Comments on this clonotype: This could be a read error, since a much larger clone is one nucleotide away. V and J are TRBV7-8 and TRBJ1-2; TRBD1 aligns across 10 bases. V was pared by 5 bases and J by 12 bases, with 15 bases of the junction left unmatched. The CDR3 runs to 15 residues. Germline CDR1 SGHVS, CDR2 FQNEAQ. The CDR3 sequence is CASSLLTGGIWGHTF. CDR3 sequence (DNA): TGTGCCAGCAGCCTACTGACAGGGGGCATCTGGGGCCACACCTTC.

This clonotype was recorded at least ten times. The rearrangement joins TRBV7-2 to TRBJ1-1; D gene unclear. Trimming removed 5 bases at V and 11 bases at J, with 21 bases between. This CDR3 is built from 14 residues. Looked up from germline, CDR1 is SGHTA and CDR2 is FQGNSA. The CDR3 sequence is CASSLNEARGSAFF. In DNA form, the CDR3 reads TGTGCCAGCAGCCTAAACGAGGCTCGTGGGTCTGCTTTCTTT.